This TCR beta chain is from a study of shared clonotypes between healthy human individuals. Study results and limitations: Sequencing depth was a factor that was expected to affect clonotype sharing among donors. Naive subsets generally exceeded memory subsets in estimated richness.

Sorted-subset replicate PCR reactions were performed with about 210 ng DNA, corresponding to about 30,000 T cell genomes. Some clones are missing from TCRdb's copy, which holds only in-frame ones; the method was immunoSEQ multiplex PCR. The sample includes approximately 980,000 clones, about three quarters seen only once; the top ten take around 1.5%. This clone was counted many times. Antigen unknown. Splitting the CD4+ cells yielded a CD45RA+ naive subset and a CD45RA-negative memory subset. The clonotype originates from a man aged 18 to 29 in good health. Sample: memory CD4+ T cells sorted from blood. This sample's subset: CD45RA-negative fraction.

Here the CDR3 reads CASSPTRGLTDTQYF. The CDR3 nucleotides read TGTGCCAGCAGCCCCACAAGGGGGCTCACAGATACGCAGTATTTT. The chain carries TRBV28 and TRBJ2-3; 7 bases are a match to TRBD1. This CDR3 has 15 amino acids. J gave up 2 bases and V 6 bases, and 8 bases lay outside the gene matches. The germline V gene encodes CDR1 MDHEN and CDR2 SYDVKM.